This is a list of T cell receptor beta chains from one sample in a study of T cell changes during pregnancy in multiple sclerosis. Here immunoSEQ multiplex PCR was the method, and the copy in TCRdb shows in-frame clones only, minus some. This sample has roughly 52,000 clones, with 85% to 95% found just once. The source material was CD8+ T cells from peripheral blood mononuclear cells, sampled before pregnancy. These TCRs come from a female donor with multiple sclerosis, enrolled in a pregnancy study. Both conserved end residues are part of each CDR3. Fields, in order: clone size, J gene, D gene, V gene, CDR3 protein, CDR3 DNA. D genes are given only for firm matches. The listing skips clone size in some rows; elsewhere it reads once, few, many or a size class.

-	TRBJ1-3	-	TRBV27	CASSLSGGSSGNTIYF	TGTGCCAGCAGTTTATCCGGGGGGTCGTCTGGAAACACCATATATTTT
-	TRBJ2-1	TRBD2	TRBV7-3	CASSSYFSGDYNEQFF	TGTGCCAGCAGCTCCTACTTTAGCGGGGATTACAATGAGCAGTTCTTC
-	TRBJ2-1	TRBD1	TRBV18	CASSPRDRVYNEQFF	TGTGCCAGCTCACCACGGGACAGGGTCTACAATGAGCAGTTCTTC
-	TRBJ2-7	TRBD1	TRBV7-9	CASSVAGQVEQYF	TGTGCCAGCAGCGTCGCGGGACAGGTTGAGCAGTACTTC
-	TRBJ1-1	-	TRBV19	CASTIGGAQNTEAFF	TGTGCCAGTACCATAGGGGGGGCGCAGAACACTGAAGCTTTCTTT
-	TRBJ1-2	TRBD1	TRBV28	CASSPQNAPGQRPNYGYTF	TGTGCCAGCAGTCCCCAAAATGCACCGGGACAGCGCCCTAACTATGGCTACACCTTC
-	TRBJ2-1	TRBD2	TRBV27	CASSSGLAYNEQFF	TGTGCCAGCAGTTCTGGACTAGCCTACAATGAGCAGTTCTTC
-	TRBJ2-1	-	TRBV27	CASIGPGLGPYNEQFF	TGTGCCAGCATTGGACCGGGACTTGGACCCTACAATGAGCAGTTCTTC
-	TRBJ2-3	-	TRBV10-1	CASTSGDTQYF	TGCGCCAGCACATCGGGAGATACGCAGTATTTT
once	TRBJ2-1	TRBD2	TRBV10-1	CASKLAGGPILYNEQFF	TGCGCCAGCAAACTCGCGGGAGGACCTATCCTGTACAATGAGCAGTTCTTC
-	TRBJ2-7	-	TRBV11-2	CASSLRSGGYEQYF	TGTGCCAGCAGCTTAAGATCCGGAGGTTACGAGCAGTACTTC
-	TRBJ2-7	TRBD1	TRBV6-5	CASSLGQGTYEQYF	TGTGCCAGCAGCCTGGGACAGGGAACCTACGAGCAGTACTTC
-	TRBJ2-7	TRBD1	TRBV6-5	CASSYSTGAAYEQYF	TGTGCCAGCAGTTACTCGACAGGGGCAGCCTACGAGCAGTACTTC
once	TRBJ2-1	TRBD1	TRBV27	CASSLLLTDRVGEQFF	TGTGCCAGCAGTTTACTTCTTACCGACAGGGTAGGTGAGCAGTTCTTC
-	TRBJ2-1	TRBD2	TRBV7-8	CASQTSGKNEQFF	TGTGCCAGTCAGACTAGCGGGAAGAATGAGCAGTTCTTC
-	TRBJ1-2	TRBD1	TRBV9	CASTTGVYGYTF	TGTGCCAGCACAACAGGGGTTTATGGCTACACCTTC
-	TRBJ1-5	-	TRBV9	CASSVGGGPNQPQHF	TGTGCCAGCAGCGTAGGTGGAGGGCCGAATCAGCCCCAGCATTTT
once	TRBJ1-2	-	TRBV6-4	CASSPSNYDNYGYTF	TGTGCCAGCAGCCCGTCTAATTATGATAACTATGGCTACACCTTC
-	TRBJ2-7	TRBD1	TRBV5-1	CASYRGPTYEQYF	TGCGCCAGCTACAGGGGACCGACTTACGAGCAGTACTTC
-	TRBJ1-2	TRBD1	TRBV27	CASSLSTGASRRYGYTF	TGTGCCAGCAGTTTATCGACAGGGGCGAGTAGAAGATATGGCTACACCTTC
once	TRBJ1-2	TRBD1	TRBV13	CASSRGTGPYGYTF	TGTGCCAGCAGCCGCGGGACAGGGCCTTATGGCTACACCTTC
-	TRBJ2-5	TRBD2	TRBV29-1	CSVSGKLRPETQYF	TGCAGCGTCAGCGGGAAACTCCGGCCAGAGACCCAGTACTTC